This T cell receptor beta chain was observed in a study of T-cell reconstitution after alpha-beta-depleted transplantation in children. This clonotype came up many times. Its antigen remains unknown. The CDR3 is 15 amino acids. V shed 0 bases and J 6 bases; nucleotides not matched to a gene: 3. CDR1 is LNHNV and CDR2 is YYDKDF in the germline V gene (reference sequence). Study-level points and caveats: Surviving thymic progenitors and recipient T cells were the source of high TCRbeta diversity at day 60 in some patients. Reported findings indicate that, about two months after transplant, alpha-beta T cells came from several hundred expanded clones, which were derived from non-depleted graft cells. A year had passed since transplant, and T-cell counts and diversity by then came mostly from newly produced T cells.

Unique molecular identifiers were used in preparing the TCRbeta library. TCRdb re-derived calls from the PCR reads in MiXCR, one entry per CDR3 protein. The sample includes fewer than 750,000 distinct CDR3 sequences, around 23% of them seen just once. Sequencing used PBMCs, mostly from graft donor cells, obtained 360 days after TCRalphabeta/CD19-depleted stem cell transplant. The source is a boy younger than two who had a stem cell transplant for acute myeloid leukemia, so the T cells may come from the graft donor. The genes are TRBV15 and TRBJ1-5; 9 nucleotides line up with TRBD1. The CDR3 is CATSREDRGSQPQHF. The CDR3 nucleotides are TGTGCCACCAGCAGAGAGGACAGGGGCAGTCAGCCCCAGCATTTT.